A selection of T cell receptor beta chains follows, all from one sample in a study of beta chain features in type 1 diabetes. Sequenced by immunoSEQ multiplex PCR; TCRdb stores in-frame clones only, minus some. Among under 950,000 clones listed, around a sixth were seen once. The sequenced sample was naive CD4+ T cells from blood. The receptor source for this set is a young woman in good health. CDR3s include the opening cysteine and the closing phenylalanine or tryptophan. A D gene is named only where the DNA matches it firmly. Clone size appears in some rows only: once, few, many, or a class for an expanded clone.

v_gene	len	j_gene	d_gene	abundance	CDR3nt	CDR3aa
TRBV7-8	17	TRBJ1-5	.	.	TGTGCCAGCAGCTTAGCGTCCCGCAGTCCCGAGTATCAGCCCCAGCATTTT	CASSLASRSPEYQPQHF
TRBV7-2	17	TRBJ2-7	TRBD2	.	TGTGCCAGCAGCTTAGTATCCGAGGGGACTAGGGCCTACGAGCAGTACTTC	CASSLVSEGTRAYEQYF
TRBV7-9	14	TRBJ2-2	.	.	TGTGCCAGCAGCTTAGCAGTTACTACCGGGGAGCTGTTTTTT	CASSLAVTTGELFF
TRBV2	16	TRBJ1-1	.	.	TGTGCCAGCAGTGACAGCGGTGGGGATATGAACACTGAAGCTTTCTTT	CASSDSGGDMNTEAFF
TRBV7-2	13	TRBJ2-1	.	few	TGTGCCAGCAGCCTTTCCCGACAAGATGAGCAGTTCTTC	CASSLSRQDEQFF
TRBV19	11	TRBJ2-3	.	few	TGTGCCAGTGCGTGGGACCGTCGGCAGTATTTT	CASAWDRRQYF
TRBV15	15	TRBJ1-2	TRBD1	few	TGTGCCACCAGCAGAGGGGACAGGGAATCGTATGGCTACACCTTC	CATSRGDRESYGYTF
TRBV5-1	14	TRBJ2-1	.	few	TGCGCCAGCAGCTTGATAGGAGCAAGGAATGAGCAGTTCTTC	CASSLIGARNEQFF
TRBV9	16	TRBJ2-2	TRBD2	.	TGTGCCAGCAGCGTAGGACTAGCGGGAGCCGTCGGGGAGCTGTTTTTT	CASSVGLAGAVGELFF
TRBV9	18	TRBJ2-2	TRBD1	few	TGTGCCAGCAGCCCCCGGGACAGGGCTAAATTGGACACCGGGGAGCTGTTTTTT	CASSPRDRAKLDTGELFF
TRBV6-5	15	TRBJ2-1	TRBD2	.	TGTGCCAGCAGTTATAGCTTACTAGCGGATAATGAGCAGTTCTTC	CASSYSLLADNEQFF
TRBV6-5	13	TRBJ2-1	.	few	TGTGCCAGCCGAACTAGCTCCTACAATGAGCAGTTCTTC	CASRTSSYNEQFF
TRBV4-3	11	TRBJ2-5	.	few	TGCGCCAGCAGCCAAGCTGGGACCCAGTACTTC	CASSQAGTQYF
TRBV19	13	TRBJ1-1	.	.	TGTGCCAGCGAGGACGGAATGAACACTGAAGCTTTCTTT	CASEDGMNTEAFF
TRBV9	15	TRBJ2-1	TRBD1	.	TGTGCCAGCACCAGAGGGGGCGAACAAAACAATGAGCAGTTCTTC	CASTRGGEQNNEQFF
TRBV28	14	TRBJ2-1	.	few	TGTGCCAGCAGTTTTCTCAGCGGGTACAATGAGCAGTTCTTC	CASSFLSGYNEQFF
TRBV5-1	17	TRBJ1-5	TRBD1	.	TGCGCCAGCAGCTTCCCCCTCGGACAGGGAAGCAATCAGCCCCAGCATTTT	CASSFPLGQGSNQPQHF
TRBV6-6	14	TRBJ1-5	.	.	TGTGCCAGCAGTTACTCAGGGAGCAATCAGCCCCAGCATTTT	CASSYSGSNQPQHF
TRBV7-9	16	TRBJ2-1	TRBD1	.	TGTGCCAGCAGCTTAAAGGGGCAGGGGGCGCTCAATGAGCAGTTCTTC	CASSLKGQGALNEQFF
TRBV19	15	TRBJ2-4	.	few	TGTGCCAGTAGTGATGACGGTCGATCCAAAAACATTCAGTACTTC	CASSDDGRSKNIQYF
TRBV10-2	16	TRBJ2-7	TRBD1	few	TGCGCCAGCAGCGGACAGGGGCGAGTGAAAACCTACGAGCAGTACTTC	CASSGQGRVKTYEQYF
TRBV28	16	TRBJ2-7	TRBD2	.	TGTGCCAGCAGTTTATGGGGGACTAGCGGGAGTTACGAGCAGTACTTC	CASSLWGTSGSYEQYF
TRBV5-6	11	TRBJ2-1	.	few	TGTGCCAGCAGCTTGGGGGGGAAACAGTTCTTC	CASSLGGKQFF
TRBV18	15	TRBJ2-5	.	few	TGTGCCAGCTCACCGCCGTATGAGGCTCGAGAGACCCAGTACTTC	CASSPPYEARETQYF
TRBV4-2	16	TRBJ2-2	.	.	TGTGCCAGCAGCCAGAGATTTGGAGGGAACACCGGGGAGCTGTTTTTT	CASSQRFGGNTGELFF
TRBV4-1	14	TRBJ2-3	TRBD1	.	TGCGCCAGCAGGCAGACAGGGTCCTCAGATACGCAGTATTTT	CASRQTGSSDTQYF
TRBV7-3	16	TRBJ2-1	TRBD2	.	TGTGCCAGCAGCTTATCGGGCGGGAGGGGATATAATGAGCAGTTCTTC	CASSLSGGRGYNEQFF